The source of this T cell receptor (beta chain) is a study of cytomegalovirus exposure and HLA in healthy donors. Study conclusions and caveats: What TCR beta sequences reportedly achieved was accurate prediction of HLA-A and HLA-B alleles in most subjects. Later, an analysis found that common viral pathogens appeared to be linked with several of the most significant clusters. Per a prior analysis, the majority of TCR beta V segments were productive roughly 87% or roughly 30% of the time.

Concerning this clone itself: What it recognizes is unknown.

Trimming stripped 1 base from V and 15 bases from J, with 16 bases between. CDR1 is GTSNPN and CDR2 is SVGIG in the germline V gene (reference sequence). The CDR3 is 12 amino acids. 13 Jbeta primers and 60 Vbeta primers were used for the PCR. Sequenced by immunoSEQ multiplex PCR; TCRdb stores in-frame clones only, minus some. The sample has about 140,000 clones, about 80% seen once. The chain joins TRBV30 to TRBJ1-5; tentatively, D is TRBD1 (6 bases). The sequenced sample was PBMCs. This receptor was taken from a man aged 25-40 years in good health and CMV-seronegative. The CDR3 region is CAWSAPGTSRHF. The CDR3 DNA sequence: TGTGCCTGGAGTGCCCCTGGGACATCGCGGCATTTT.